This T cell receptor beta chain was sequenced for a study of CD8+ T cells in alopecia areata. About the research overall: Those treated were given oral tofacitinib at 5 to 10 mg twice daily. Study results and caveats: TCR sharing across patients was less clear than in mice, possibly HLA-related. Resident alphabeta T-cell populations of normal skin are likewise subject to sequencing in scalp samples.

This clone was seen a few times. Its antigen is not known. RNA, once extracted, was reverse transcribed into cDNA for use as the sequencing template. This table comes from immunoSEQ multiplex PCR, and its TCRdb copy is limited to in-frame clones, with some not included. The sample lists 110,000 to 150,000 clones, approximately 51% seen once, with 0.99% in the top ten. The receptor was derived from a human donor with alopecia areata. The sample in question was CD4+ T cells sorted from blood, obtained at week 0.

DNA for the CDR3: TGTGCCAGTAGTATCGAAGGACAGGGCACTGAAGCTTTCTTT. Its translation is CASSIEGQGTEAFF. The V and J genes are TRBV19 and TRBJ1-1; 8 bases line up with TRBD1. This CDR3 is built from 14 residues. CDR1 and CDR2 (germline): LNHDA, SQIVND (reference sequence). Germline trimming cut 3 bases from V and 4 bases from J; bases unmatched to any gene: 4.